This record looks at one T cell receptor beta chain sequence and its context. Its antigen is currently unknown. Between the mid-2010s and the late 2010s, patients underwent resection in Japan or China. The data originate from a study of immune evolution from preneoplasia to lung adenocarcinoma. The study's findings and limits: Later-stage lesions seemingly showed higher T cell density and diversity than normal lung. From normal lung to invasive adenocarcinoma, top clone frequencies appeared to decrease.

Libraries were prepared by immunoSEQ multiplex PCR; TCRdb keeps only in-frame clonotypes and omits some of them. The sample contains about 26,000 clones, about 74% of which appear only once. J gave up 3 bases and V 2 bases, and 6 bases lay outside the gene matches. The CDR3 spans 15 residues. Germline V gene data show CDR1 as SGHTS and CDR2 as YDEGEE. The rearrangement joins TRBV5-8 to TRBJ2-5, with 8 bases that match TRBD1. The clonotype was recovered from a person in their sixties with invasive lung adenocarcinoma. Some clones in this sample may be carry-over from other donors' samples. The sequencing input was FFPE invasive lung adenocarcinoma tissue. CDR3 sequence: CASSLLAGGKETQYF. The CDR3 DNA reads as TGTGCCAGCAGCTTACTAGCAGGGGGCAAAGAGACCCAGTACTTC.